The 22 T cell receptor beta chains given below trace back to one sample, sequenced in a study of blood T cells in healthy people across ages. Primers used in a second PCR of about 7 to 12 cycles were a sample-barcoded 5' primer and a J-beta primer mix. Each CDR3 protein is one row after TCRdb ran MiXCR on the 5' RACE reads. The table includes approximately 1,700,000 distinct CDR3 sequences, 35% to 50% detected once. Material: blood. Receptor source: a human donor in good health.

V gene TRBV20-1 combines with J gene TRBJ2-1; D gene unclear. V shed 4 bases and J shed 2 bases, with 9 bases lying between them. This CDR3 is built from 13 residues. The germline V gene encodes CDR1 DFQATT and CDR2 SNEGSKA (reference sequence). The CDR3 DNA reads TGCAGTGCTATGTTGTTGACCTACAATGAGCAGTTCTTC. Protein sequence: CSAMLLTYNEQFF.

V is TRBV4-1 and J is TRBJ2-7; 8 positions agree with TRBD1. The CDR3 is made up of 16 amino acids. The V gene's germline CDR1 is MGHRA and CDR2 YSYEKL. Germline trimming cut 4 bases from V and 6 bases from J; bases unmatched to any gene: 14. The CDR3 protein is CASSPGQGAKRGEQYF. Here the CDR3 DNA reads TGCGCCAGCAGCCCCGGACAGGGTGCGAAGAGGGGCGAGCAGTACTTC.

This clonotype was seen only a few times. The chain recombines TRBV4-3 with TRBJ1-2; weak D call: TRBD1 (6 bases). Germline values: CDR1 LGHNA, CDR2 YSLEER. The CDR3 has 15 residues. V lost 4 bases and J lost 6, with 18 bases in between. Written as DNA, the CDR3 is TGCGCCAGCAGCCCCGACATGGGCAGGGGCGATGGCTACACCTTC. It is translated as CASSPDMGRGDGYTF.

This rearrangement joins TRBV20-1 to TRBJ2-1; 8 bases fit TRBD2. CDR1 and CDR2 from the germline V gene are DFQATT and SNEGSKA (reference sequence). The CDR3 has 16 residues. V lost 0 bases and J lost 2; bases outside the gene matches: 6. CDR3 residues: CSARDPGTSTYNEQFF. In DNA form, the CDR3 reads TGCAGTGCTAGAGATCCAGGGACTAGTACCTACAATGAGCAGTTCTTC.

This clonotype appeared a few times. The chain joins TRBV28 to TRBJ2-4, with D perhaps TRBD2 (5 bases). This CDR3 has 13 residues. Germline values: CDR1 MDHEN, CDR2 SYDVKM. V lost 5 bases, J lost 6 bases, and 11 bases lay in between. CDR3 DNA: TGTGCCAGCAGTCTCTCGGAGGTAAACATTCAGTACTTC. This sequence encodes CASSLSEVNIQYF. The whole variable domain, remainder taken from reference TRBV28 and TRBJ2-4, is DVKVTQSSRYLVKRTGEKVFLECVQDMDHENMFWYRQDPGLGLRLIYFSYDVKMKEKGDIPEGYSVSREKKERFSLILESASTNQTSMYLCASSLSEVNIQYFGAGTRLSVL.

This clonotype occurred a few times. This chain uses TRBV4-2 with TRBJ2-1; unclear D gene. CDR1 LGHNA and CDR2 YNFKEQ come from the germline V gene. V was shortened by 1 base and J by 13 bases, with 17 bases between the two germline ends. The CDR3 consists of 14 residues. In DNA, the CDR3 is TGTGCCAGCAGCCAAGGCGCGAGACTGGAGACCCAGTTCTTC. Translation gives CASSQGARLETQFF.

CDR3 coding DNA: TGTGCCAGCGGCCTCAGCTCCTACAATGAGCAGTTCTTC. Its protein product is CASGLSSYNEQFF. V is TRBV6-6 and J is TRBJ2-1; D not resolved. Germline-derived CDR1 and CDR2 are MNHNY and SVGAGI (reference sequence). Trimming took off 8 bases at V and 0 bases at J, with 8 bases between the two ends. The CDR3 consists of 13 residues.

The V gene is TRBV6-5, the J gene TRBJ1-2, with 9 bases lining up with TRBD1. CDR1 and CDR2 (germline): MNHEY, SVGAGI. This CDR3 region has 16 residues. Trimming took 2 bases from V and 5 from J; bases not matched to a gene: 9. CDR3 sequence reads: CASSYKRPGTGYGYTF. Here the CDR3 DNA reads TGTGCCAGCAGTTACAAACGCCCCGGGACAGGGTATGGCTACACCTTC.

The rearrangement uses TRBV29-1 and TRBJ2-7; TRBD1 matches at 7 bases. Germline lookup yields CDR1 SQVTM and CDR2 ANQGSEA. V dropped 1 base and J dropped 3; count of bases not matched to a gene: 9. The CDR3 has 15 amino acids. The CDR3 nucleotides are TGCAGCGTTGAAGTAGTGACAGGGCTATTCTACGAGCAGTACTTC. Protein sequence: CSVEVVTGLFYEQYF.

This chain links TRBV28 with TRBJ1-2; no definite D call. The V end lost 4 bases, the J end lost 8 bases, and 8 bases lay between the germline ends. CDR1 is MDHEN, CDR2 SYDVKM, per germline. This CDR3 comprises 11 residues. CDR3 nucleotide sequence: TGTGCCAGCAGTTCCTGGAAAGGCTACACCTTC. Residues: CASSSWKGYTF.

The sample holds a few counts of this clonotype. J is TRBJ1-2 and V is TRBV2; D gene ambiguous. The V end was cut by 8 bases, the J end by 1 base, with 11 bases between. This CDR3 is 13 amino acids long. Looked up from germline, CDR1 is SNHLY and CDR2 is FYNNEI. CDR3 amino acids: CASLRVVNYGYTF. CDR3 sequence (DNA): TGTGCCAGCCTCCGGGTGGTTAACTATGGCTACACCTTC.

The chain has TRBV14 and TRBJ1-4; D not resolved. This CDR3 comprises 15 residues. V shed 4 bases and J shed 4 bases, with 13 bases lying between them. Germline loops: CDR1 SGHDN, CDR2 FVKESK. CDR3 in DNA: TGTGCCAGCAGCCGATCCACCCAGTATAATGAAAAACTGTTTTTT. Translating gives CASSRSTQYNEKLFF.

Regarding this clonotype: At one end the junction does not follow the germline gene, possibly because of a read error. This chain links TRBV6-5 with TRBJ1-2; tentative D call: TRBD1 (6 bases). This CDR3 is 13 amino acids long. CDR1 is MNHEY and CDR2 is SVGAGI in the germline V gene. The CDR3 nucleotides read TGTGCCAGCAGTTACGAGGGGGTGGATGGCCACACCTTC. It codes for CASSYEGVDGHTF.

The rearrangement uses TRBV5-1 and TRBJ1-1; D not resolved. CDR3 length: 12 residues. Germline-derived CDR1 and CDR2 are SGHRS and YFSETQ. V lost 0 bases and J lost 7, with 7 bases in between. CDR3 protein: CASSLVRDEAFF. The CDR3, as DNA: TGCGCCAGCAGCTTGGTAAGGGATGAAGCTTTCTTT.

The rearrangement joins TRBV2 to TRBJ2-4; D might be TRBD1 or TRBD2, each matching 5 bases. Germline V gives CDR1 SNHLY, CDR2 FYNNEI. The CDR3 runs 13 residues. Trimming shortened V by 3 bases and J by 7 bases, and 10 bases separated the two germline ends. CDR3: CASSDVGVNIQYF. DNA for the CDR3: TGTGCCAGCAGTGATGTGGGGGTGAACATTCAGTACTTC. Variable domain in full (rest from reference TRBV2 and TRBJ2-4): EPEVTQTPSHQVTQMGQEVILRCVPISNHLYFYWYRQILGQKVEFLVSFYNNEISEKSEIFDDQFSVERPDGSNFTLKIRSTKLEDSAMYFCASSDVGVNIQYFGAGTRLSVL.

The V gene is TRBV12-3 or TRBV12-4, the J gene TRBJ1-5; D unresolved. V dropped 7 bases and J dropped 4 bases, with 11 bases sitting between them. This CDR3 comprises 13 residues. The CDR3 region is CASTLYLNQPQHF. In nucleotides, the CDR3 is TGTGCCAGCACCCTATACCTGAATCAGCCCCAGCATTTT.

The chain employs TRBV12-3 or TRBV12-4 and TRBJ1-1; no clear D gene. V lost 5 bases and J 6 bases, leaving 19 bases between the germline ends. The CDR3 has 15 residues. CDR3 protein: CASSNPGRSYAEAFF. CDR3 DNA: TGTGCCAGCAGTAACCCGGGAAGGTCCTATGCTGAAGCTTTCTTT.

The J gene is TRBJ2-3, the V gene TRBV20-1; perhaps TRBD2 as D (5 bases). Germline V gives CDR1 DFQATT, CDR2 SNEGSKA (reference sequence). CDR3 length equals 17 residues. V lost 0 bases to trimming and J lost 1 base, with 17 bases between them. CDR3: CSARDHRLALGTDTQYF. In DNA, the CDR3 is TGCAGTGCTAGAGATCACCGGCTAGCCCTTGGCACAGATACGCAGTATTTT.

This clonotype has just one count. V and J are TRBV5-1 and TRBJ1-2; D perhaps matches TRBD1 (6 bases). The CDR3 has 15 amino acids. Looked up from germline, CDR1 is SGHRS and CDR2 is YFSETQ. With 4 bases removed from V and 3 bases from J, the gap between germline ends came to 16 bases. For the CDR3, the DNA is TGCGCCAGCAGCCGCGAAGGGGGAGGGGACTATGGCTACACCTTC. Encoded protein: CASSREGGGDYGYTF.

V gene TRBV11-3 combines with J gene TRBJ2-5; D might be TRBD1 or TRBD2, each matching 5 bases. The tail of the sequence fits TRBJ2-7 better, so the J call may be wrong. The CDR3 sequence is 16 residues long. Germline assignment: CDR1 SGHNT and CDR2 YENEEA. Here the CDR3 DNA reads TGTGCCAGCAGCTCGAGTTTGGGCCCGGGGCTCGGCGAGCAGTACTTC. It yields the protein CASSSSLGPGLGEQYF.

CDR3 sequence reads: CASSVNSGGSETQYF. The CDR3 coding sequence is TGTGCCAGCAGCGTTAATAGCGGGGGATCAGAGACCCAGTACTTC. V is TRBV9 and J is TRBJ2-5; 9 bases match TRBD2. Germline-derived CDR1 and CDR2 are SGDLS and YYNGEE. The trim removed 2 bases at V and 4 bases at J, leaving 6 bases unmatched. This CDR3 comprises 15 residues.

This clonotype showed up just a few times. J is TRBJ2-5 and V is TRBV4-3; TRBD1 matches 11 bases. Germline-derived CDR1 and CDR2 are LGHNA and YSLEER. The CDR3 loop spans 15 amino acids. V gave up 0 bases and J gave up 13 bases; unmatched junction bases: 10. The CDR3 reads CASSQEFVDRGPRYF. For the CDR3, the DNA is TGCGCCAGCAGCCAAGAGTTCGTGGACAGGGGGCCACGGTACTTC.